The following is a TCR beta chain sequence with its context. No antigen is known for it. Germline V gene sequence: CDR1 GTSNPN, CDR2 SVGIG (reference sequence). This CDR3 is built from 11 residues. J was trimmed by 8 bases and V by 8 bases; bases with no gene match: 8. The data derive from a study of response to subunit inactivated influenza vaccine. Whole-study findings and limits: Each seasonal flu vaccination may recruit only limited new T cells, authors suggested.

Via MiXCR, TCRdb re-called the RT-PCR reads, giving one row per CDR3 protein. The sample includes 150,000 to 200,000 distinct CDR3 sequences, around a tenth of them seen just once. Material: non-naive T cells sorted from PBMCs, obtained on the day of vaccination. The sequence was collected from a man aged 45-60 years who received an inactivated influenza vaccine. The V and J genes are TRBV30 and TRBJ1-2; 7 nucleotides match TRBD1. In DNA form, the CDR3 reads TGTGCCAAGGGGGCAGAAGCGGGCTACACCTTC. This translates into CAKGAEAGYTF.